Below are 18 T cell receptor beta chains sequenced from a single sample in a study of T cells after yellow fever vaccination. TCRdb re-analysed the 5' RACE reads in MiXCR, keeping a single row per CDR3 protein. The sample consists of around 250,000 distinct CDR3 sequences, around 5.3% of them appearing once. Sequences were derived from CD4+ T cells sorted from PBMCs, sampled on the day of the yellow fever booster vaccination. All receptors derive from a young man who received the YFV17D yellow fever vaccine.

This clonotype was counted at least ten times. This chain uses TRBV6-5 with TRBJ2-2; 7 bases line up with TRBD1. Germline CDR1 and CDR2: MNHEY and SVGAGI. This CDR3 has 17 residues. J lost 3 bases, V lost 1 base, and 8 bases had no gene match. The CDR3 DNA reads as TGTGCCAGCAGTTACTACCCCCAGGGGGTCGACACCGGGGAGCTGTTTTTT. Translated: CASSYYPQGVDTGELFF.

This clonotype showed up just a few times. The chain is built from TRBV6-1 and TRBJ1-2; 10 bases line up with TRBD1. The CDR3 has 15 residues. Trimming cost V 6 bases and J 5 bases; bases outside gene matches: 9. Germline CDR1 and CDR2: MNHNS and SASEGT. The CDR3 DNA is TGTGCCAGCAGGGTAGACAGGGGGCGCTTGTATGGCTACACCTTC. Amino acid sequence: CASRVDRGRLYGYTF.

This chain joins TRBV24-1 and TRBJ2-2; perhaps TRBD2 as D (6 bases). This CDR3 is built from 14 residues. CDR1 is KGHDR and CDR2 is SFDVKD in the germline V gene. Deletions cut 4 bases from V and 2 bases from J, with 7 bases between. CDR3 sequence: CATSDGGNTGELFF. CDR3 coding DNA: TGTGCCACCAGTGACGGGGGAAACACCGGGGAGCTGTTTTTT.

The J gene is TRBJ2-2, the V gene TRBV19, with D perhaps TRBD1 or TRBD2 (5 bases each). V lost 7 bases and J 2 bases, leaving 11 bases between the germline ends. The CDR3 has 14 amino acids. Germline values: CDR1 LNHDA, CDR2 SQIVND (reference sequence). The CDR3 DNA reads TGTGCCAGTAATGAGGGGCTAAACACCGGGGAGCTGTTTTTT. Translated: CASNEGLNTGELFF.

CDR3 residues: CSVPGTSYGYTF. In DNA form, the CDR3 reads TGCAGCGTCCCCGGGACCTCATATGGCTACACCTTC. This chain links TRBV29-1 with TRBJ1-2; D might be TRBD1 (5 bases). The germline CDR1 and CDR2 sequences are SQVTM and ANQGSEA. The V gene lost 6 bases and the J gene lost 5 bases, with 13 bases spanning the gap. The CDR3 spans 12 residues.

This clonotype was counted only a few times. V usage is TRBV11-2 and J usage is TRBJ1-1; possibly TRBD1 for D (6 bases). The CDR3 loop spans 12 amino acids. Germline V lookup: CDR1 SGHAT, CDR2 FQNNGV. Trimming removed 5 bases at V and 7 bases at J, with 11 bases between. The CDR3 reads CASSLTGIEAFF. CDR3 sequence (DNA): TGTGCCAGCAGCCTGACAGGTATTGAAGCTTTCTTT.

The chain has TRBV2 and TRBJ1-4, with D possibly being TRBD1 (6 bases). V dropped 7 bases and J dropped 4 bases, with 13 bases sitting between them. The germline V gene has CDR1 SNHLY and CDR2 FYNNEI. The CDR3 totals 14 residues. CDR3 residues: CASKGEASNEKLFF. Here the CDR3 DNA reads TGTGCCAGCAAGGGGGAGGCCAGTAATGAAAAACTGTTTTTT.

This clonotype has a count of ten or more. The V and J genes are TRBV5-1 and TRBJ1-1, with D maybe TRBD1 (5 bases). CDR3 length: 16 amino acids. Per the germline V gene, CDR1 is SGHRS and CDR2 is YFSETQ. V was pared by 4 bases and J by 0 bases, with 16 bases between. The CDR3 loop reads CASSPEAGLMNTEAFF. CDR3 bases: TGCGCCAGCAGCCCGGAGGCAGGGCTCATGAACACTGAAGCTTTCTTT. The full variable domain, in which reference TRBV5-1 and TRBJ1-1 provide the parts outside the CDR3, is KAGVTQTPRYLIKTRGQQVTLSCSPISGHRSVSWYQQTPGQGLQFLFEYFSETQRNKGNFPGRFSGRQFSNSRSEMNVSTLELGDSALYLCASSPEAGLMNTEAFFGQGTRLTVV.

This clonotype was seen at least ten times. The chain has TRBV5-1 and TRBJ2-7; 8 bases match TRBD1. V shed 4 bases and J 7 bases; nucleotides not matched to a gene: 10. The germline gives CDR1 SGHRS, CDR2 YFSETQ. This CDR3 has 14 amino acids. The CDR3 region has the DNA TGCGCCAGCAGCGGCCTCGGGACAGGTGGTGAGCAGTACTTC. Residues: CASSGLGTGGEQYF.

This rearrangement joins TRBV20-1 to TRBJ2-5; 8 positions agree with TRBD1. CDR1 DFQATT and CDR2 SNEGSKA come from the germline V gene (reference sequence). Trimming removed 0 bases from V and 1 base from J; junction bases left unmatched: 4. This CDR3 comprises 15 residues. The chain's CDR3 is CSARELGQAQETQYF. Here the CDR3 DNA reads TGCAGTGCTAGAGAGCTGGGACAGGCCCAAGAGACCCAGTACTTC.

Details on this clonotype: Just one base apart from a much larger clone, this may be a read error. The chain is built from TRBV18 and TRBJ2-7, with 8 bases identical to TRBD2. CDR1 and CDR2 (germline): KGHSH, LQKENI. This CDR3 is 14 amino acids long. CDR3: CACSPGGGPYEQYV. DNA for the CDR3: TGTGCCTGCTCACCGGGGGGGGGCCCCTACGAGCAGTACGTC.

This clonotype was seen only a few times. This sequence joins TRBV12-3 or TRBV12-4 and TRBJ1-5; no reliable D call. Trimming removed 8 bases at V and 3 bases at J, with 11 bases between. The CDR3 runs 13 residues. This CDR3 reads CASEAQLNQPQHF. Here the CDR3 DNA reads TGTGCCAGCGAGGCACAGCTCAATCAGCCCCAGCATTTT.

The genes are TRBV20-1 and TRBJ2-7, with D perhaps matching TRBD1 or TRBD2 (6 bases each). Germline CDR1 DFQATT, CDR2 SNEGSKA (reference sequence). V lost 3 bases to trimming and J lost 5 bases, with 11 bases between them. The CDR3 runs 12 residues. This CDR3 reads CSASPGGHEQYF. The CDR3, as DNA: TGCAGTGCTAGTCCCGGGGGCCACGAGCAGTACTTC.

DNA of the CDR3: TGTGCCAGCAGTTCATTGGGACAGGGGGGGGGAGATACGCAGTATTTT. Translation: CASSSLGQGGGDTQYF. The genes are TRBV12-3 or TRBV12-4 and TRBJ2-3, with 11 bases fitting TRBD1. The CDR3 covers 16 residues. V dropped 4 bases and J dropped 5; count of bases not matched to a gene: 8.

The rearrangement joins TRBV12-3 or TRBV12-4 to TRBJ1-1, with a tentative D call TRBD1 (6 bases). This CDR3 has 13 amino acids. The V end lost 6 bases, the J end lost 5 bases, and 13 bases lay between the germline ends. CDR3: CASSPQGKTEAFF. CDR3 nucleotides: TGTGCCAGCAGCCCACAGGGAAAAACTGAAGCTTTCTTT.

This clonotype was seen a few times. The chain couples TRBV5-1 to TRBJ1-1, with 7 bases fitting TRBD1. The CDR3 loop spans 15 amino acids. The J segment lost 4 bases and the V segment lost 3 bases, leaving 9 bases of the junction unmatched. In germline, CDR1 is SGHRS, CDR2 YFSETQ. CDR3 nucleotides: TGCGCCAGCAGCTCCCTTATAGGGGGCGGCACTGAAGCTTTCTTT. Translation: CASSSLIGGGTEAFF.

With regard to this clonotype: Possible read error: a much larger clone is one base away. This chain joins TRBV7-8 and TRBJ2-5; D possibly corresponds to TRBD2 (5 bases). CDR1 is SGHVS, CDR2 FQNEAQ, per germline. This CDR3 is 13 amino acids long. CDR3 in DNA: TGTGCCAGCGGCTTTAGCGACCAAGAGACCCAGTACTTC. It yields the protein CASGFSDQETQYF.

This clonotype was found many times. The V and J genes are TRBV30 and TRBJ2-5; 7 bases agree with TRBD1. J was trimmed by 2 bases and V by 2 bases; bases with no gene match: 5. The length of the CDR3 is 14 residues. CDR1 and CDR2 from the germline V gene are GTSNPN and SVGIG (reference sequence). CDR3 sequence (DNA): TGTGCCTGGAGTCACCCGACAGGGCAAGAGACCCAGTACTTC. This codes for CAWSHPTGQETQYF. Full variable domain (missing parts from reference TRBV30 and TRBJ2-5): SQTIHQWPATLVQPVGSPLSLECTVEGTSNPNLYWYRQAAGRGLQLLFYSVGIGQISSEVPQNLSASRPQDRQFILSSKKLLLSDSGFYLCAWSHPTGQETQYFGPGTRLLVL.